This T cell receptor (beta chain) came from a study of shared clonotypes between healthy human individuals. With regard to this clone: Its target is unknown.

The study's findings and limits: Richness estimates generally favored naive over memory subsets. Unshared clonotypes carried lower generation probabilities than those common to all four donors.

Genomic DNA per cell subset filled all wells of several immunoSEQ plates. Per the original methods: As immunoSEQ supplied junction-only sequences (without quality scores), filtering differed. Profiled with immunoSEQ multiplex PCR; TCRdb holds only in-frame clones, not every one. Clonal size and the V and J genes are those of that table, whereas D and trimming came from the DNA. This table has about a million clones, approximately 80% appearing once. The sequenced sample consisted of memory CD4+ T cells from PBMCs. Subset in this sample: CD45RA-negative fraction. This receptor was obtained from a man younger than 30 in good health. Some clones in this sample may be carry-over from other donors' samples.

The CDR3 region is CASSLGVTTAGELFF. The CDR3 bases are TGTGCCAGCAGCTTAGGGGTAACAACCGCCGGGGAGCTGTTTTTT. V and J are TRBV7-8 and TRBJ2-2; D gene ambiguous. CDR1 is SGHVS and CDR2 is FQNEAQ in the germline V gene. CDR3 size: 15 residues. The V and J ends lost 1 base and 6 bases respectively, with 12 bases between them.